Included here is one T cell receptor (beta chain) sequence, with context. As yet, its antigen is unknown. The record originates from a study of T cells after yellow fever vaccination. Study-wide results and limits: The study noted that FACS-sorted repertoires could contain abundant clonotypes contaminating from the bulk population.

CDR3 length equals 14 residues. The germline V and J ends were trimmed by 6 bases and 4 bases, with 16 bases remaining between them. CDR1 and CDR2 from the germline V gene are MGHRA and YSYEKL. MiXCR, applied by TCRdb to the 5' RACE reads, yields one record per CDR3 protein. The sample lists 95,000 to 150,000 distinct CDR3 sequences; under 9% were seen once. The chain joins TRBV4-1 to TRBJ2-7; no definite D call. This specimen consisted of CD8+ T cells sorted from PBMCs, obtained on the day of the yellow fever booster vaccination. This clonotype was sampled from a young man who received the YFV17D yellow fever vaccine. CDR3: CASRERSVTYEQYF. The CDR3 DNA reads TGCGCCAGCAGGGAGAGGTCTGTAACTTACGAGCAGTACTTC.